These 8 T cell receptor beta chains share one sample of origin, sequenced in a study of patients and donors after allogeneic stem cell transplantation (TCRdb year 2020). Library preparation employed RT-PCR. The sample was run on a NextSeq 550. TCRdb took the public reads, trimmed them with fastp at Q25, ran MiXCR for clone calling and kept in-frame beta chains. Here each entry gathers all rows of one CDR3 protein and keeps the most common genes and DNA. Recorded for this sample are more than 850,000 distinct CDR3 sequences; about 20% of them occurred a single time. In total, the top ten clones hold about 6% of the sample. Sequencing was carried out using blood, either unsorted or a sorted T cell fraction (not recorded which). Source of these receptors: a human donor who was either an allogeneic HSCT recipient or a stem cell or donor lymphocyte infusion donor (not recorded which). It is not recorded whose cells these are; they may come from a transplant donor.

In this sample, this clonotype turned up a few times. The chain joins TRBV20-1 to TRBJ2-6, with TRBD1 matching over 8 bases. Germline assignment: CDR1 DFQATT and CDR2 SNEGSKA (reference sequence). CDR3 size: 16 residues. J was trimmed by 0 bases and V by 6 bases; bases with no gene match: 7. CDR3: CSATRDRLSGANVLTF. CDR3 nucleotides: TGCAGTGCCACCCGGGACAGGCTCTCTGGGGCCAACGTCCTGACTTTC.

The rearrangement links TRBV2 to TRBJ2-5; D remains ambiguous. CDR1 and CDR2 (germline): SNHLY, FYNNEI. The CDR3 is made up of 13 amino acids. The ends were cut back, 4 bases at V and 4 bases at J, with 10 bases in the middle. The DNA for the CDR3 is TGTGCCAGCAGTGGGCAGGCTCGAGAGACCCAGTACTTC. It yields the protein CASSGQARETQYF.

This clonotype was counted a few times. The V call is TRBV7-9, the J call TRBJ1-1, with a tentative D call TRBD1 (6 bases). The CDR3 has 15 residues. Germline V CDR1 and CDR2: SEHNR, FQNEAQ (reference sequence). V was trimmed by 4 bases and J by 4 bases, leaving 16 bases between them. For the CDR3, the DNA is TGTGCCAGCAGCTCAAACGACAGGAGGTCCACTGAAGCTTTCTTT. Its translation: CASSSNDRRSTEAFF.

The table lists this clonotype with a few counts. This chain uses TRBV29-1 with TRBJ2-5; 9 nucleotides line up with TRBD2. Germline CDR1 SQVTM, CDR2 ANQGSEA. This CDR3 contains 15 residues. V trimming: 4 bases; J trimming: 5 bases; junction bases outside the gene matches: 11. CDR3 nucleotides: TGCAGCGTTGTGAGCGGGAGGACAAATGCGGAGACCCAGTACTTC. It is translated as CSVVSGRTNAETQYF.

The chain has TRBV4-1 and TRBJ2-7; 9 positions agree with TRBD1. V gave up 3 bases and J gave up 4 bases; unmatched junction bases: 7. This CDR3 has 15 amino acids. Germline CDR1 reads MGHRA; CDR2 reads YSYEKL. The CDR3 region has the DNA TGCGCCAGCAGCCACCCGGGACAGGGCGCGTACGAGCAGTACTTC. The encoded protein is CASSHPGQGAYEQYF.

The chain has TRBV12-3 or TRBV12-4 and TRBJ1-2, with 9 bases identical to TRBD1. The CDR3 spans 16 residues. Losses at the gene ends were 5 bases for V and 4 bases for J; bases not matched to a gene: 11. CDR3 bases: TGTGCCAGCAGTCTCGCCGGGACAGGGAATACCTATGGCTACACCTTC. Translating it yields CASSLAGTGNTYGYTF.

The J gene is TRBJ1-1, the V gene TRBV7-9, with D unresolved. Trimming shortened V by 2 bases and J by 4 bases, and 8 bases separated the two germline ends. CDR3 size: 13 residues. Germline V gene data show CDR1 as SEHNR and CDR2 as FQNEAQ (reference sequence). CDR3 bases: TGTGCCAGCAGCTTAAATCTGGCCACTGAAGCTTTCTTT. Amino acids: CASSLNLATEAFF.

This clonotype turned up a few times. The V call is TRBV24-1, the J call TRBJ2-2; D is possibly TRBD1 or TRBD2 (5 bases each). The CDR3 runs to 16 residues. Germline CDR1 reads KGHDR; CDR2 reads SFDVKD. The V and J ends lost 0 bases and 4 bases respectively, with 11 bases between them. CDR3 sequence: CATSDLGQGPTGELFF. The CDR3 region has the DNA TGTGCCACCAGTGATTTGGGCCAGGGACCCACCGGGGAGCTGTTTTTT.